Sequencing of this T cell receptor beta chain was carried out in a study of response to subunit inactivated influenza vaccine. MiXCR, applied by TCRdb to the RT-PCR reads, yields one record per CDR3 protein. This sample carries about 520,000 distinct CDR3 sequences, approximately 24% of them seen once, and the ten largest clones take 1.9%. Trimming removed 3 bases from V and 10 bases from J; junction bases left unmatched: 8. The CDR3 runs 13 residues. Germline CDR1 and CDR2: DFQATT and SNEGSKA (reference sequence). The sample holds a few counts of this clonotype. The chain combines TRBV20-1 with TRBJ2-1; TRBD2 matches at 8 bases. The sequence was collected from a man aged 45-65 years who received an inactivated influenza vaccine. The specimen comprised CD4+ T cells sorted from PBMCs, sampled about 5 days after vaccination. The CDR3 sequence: CSARGATSGEQFF. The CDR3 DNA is TGCAGTGCTAGGGGAGCCACTAGCGGCGAGCAGTTCTTC.